Reported below is one T cell receptor (beta chain). This entry belongs to a study of T cell changes during pregnancy in multiple sclerosis. The CDR3 is 16 amino acids. CDR1 and CDR2 from the germline V gene are SGHTA and FQGNSA. V gave up 4 bases and J gave up 0 bases; unmatched junction bases: 7. The protocol was immunoSEQ multiplex PCR, while the TCRdb copy is restricted to in-frame clones and leaves out a portion. The profile shows 95,000 to 110,000 clones, roughly 90% of them singletons. The rearrangement uses TRBV7-2 and TRBJ1-1; 8 nucleotides line up with TRBD1. The material was peripheral blood, obtained in the third trimester of pregnancy. The source is a female donor in good health, enrolled as a control in a pregnancy study. CDR3 residues: CASSSRTGNLNTEAFF. CDR3 in DNA: TGTGCCAGCAGCTCCAGGACAGGGAACCTGAACACTGAAGCTTTCTTT. Full variable domain (rest looked up from reference TRBV7-2 and TRBJ1-1): GAGVSQSPSNKVTEKGKDVELRCDPISGHTALYWYRQSLGQGLEFLIYFQGNSAPDKSGLPSDRFSAERTGGSVSTLTIQRTQQEDSAVYLCASSSRTGNLNTEAFFGQGTRLTVV.